These 7 T cell receptor beta chains share one sample of origin, sequenced in a study of T-cell memory formation after mild COVID-19. One entry per CDR3 protein results from TCRdb running MiXCR on the 5' RACE reads. In the table there are hundreds of thousands of distinct CDR3 sequences, around 17% of which are singletons. Sequencing was done on a sample of PBMCs or a T cell subset sorted from them (not recorded which). These receptors came from a man between 18 and 35 years old who had mild COVID-19 (a few samples of this study predate the infection). Cell type and time point are not known.

The chain joins TRBV14 to TRBJ1-6, with 7 nucleotides matching TRBD1. Germline CDR1 and CDR2: SGHDN and FVKESK. V lost 4 bases to trimming and J lost 6 bases; unmatched junction nucleotides: 9. There are 16 residues in the CDR3. The CDR3 DNA reads as TGTGCCAGCAGCCTGTCCCTGGGGACAGCTAATTCACCCCTCCACTTT. Translating gives CASSLSLGTANSPLHF.

This clonotype has just a few counts. The chain combines TRBV3-1 with TRBJ2-7; the match to TRBD2 covers 11 bases. V lost 4 bases to trimming and J lost 1 base; unmatched junction nucleotides: 6. CDR1 and CDR2 from the germline V gene are LGHDT and YNNKEL (reference sequence). CDR3 length: 16 amino acids. CDR3 amino acids: CASSLWTSGSSYEQYF. CDR3 sequence (DNA): TGTGCCAGCAGCCTTTGGACTAGCGGGTCATCCTACGAGCAGTACTTC.

The chain combines TRBV6-2 or TRBV6-3 with TRBJ2-6, with D tentatively TRBD1 or TRBD2 (6 bases each). Germline CDR1 and CDR2: MNHEY and SVGEGT. Trimming removed 0 bases at V and 4 bases at J, with 10 bases between. The CDR3 runs to 16 residues. DNA of the CDR3: TGTGCCAGCAGTTACTCTCGGGGGCCCGGGGCCAACGTCCTGACTTTC. This translates into CASSYSRGPGANVLTF.

This clonotype turned up a few times. V is TRBV7-2 and J is TRBJ2-5; 7 nucleotides line up with TRBD1. V was pared by 5 bases and J by 2 bases, with 11 bases of the junction left unmatched. CDR3 length equals 16 residues. Germline assignment: CDR1 SGHTA and CDR2 FQGNSA. The CDR3 region is CASSRSVGQLQETQYF. The CDR3 DNA follows: TGTGCCAGCAGCCGATCGGTGGGACAGCTACAAGAGACCCAGTACTTC.

This clonotype occurred many times. The V gene is TRBV7-9, the J gene TRBJ1-2; 8 nucleotides align to TRBD1. The trim removed 6 bases at V and 1 base at J, leaving 10 bases unmatched. The CDR3 totals 16 residues. CDR1 and CDR2 (germline): SEHNR, FQNEAQ (reference sequence). CDR3 nucleotide sequence: TGTGCCAGCAGATATTTGACGGGACAGGTTAACTATGGCTACACCTTC. It is translated as CASRYLTGQVNYGYTF. Combining the CDR3 with reference TRBV7-9 and TRBJ1-2 gives the whole variable domain DTGVSQNPRHKITKRGQNVTFRCDPISEHNRLYWYRQTLGQGPEFLTYFQNEAQLEKSRLLSDRFSAERPKGSFSTLEIQRTEQGDSAMYLCASRYLTGQVNYGYTFGSGTRLTVV.

The J gene is TRBJ2-3, the V gene TRBV3-1; tentatively, D is TRBD2 (6 bases). Trimming stripped 4 bases from V and 4 bases from J, with 15 bases between. The germline V gene encodes CDR1 LGHDT and CDR2 YNNKEL (reference sequence). The CDR3 totals 15 residues. The CDR3 DNA reads TGTGCCAGCAGCCCCGGACTAAATAACGCAGATACGCAGTATTTT. It encodes CASSPGLNNADTQYF.

This clonotype was counted only a few times. The chain uses TRBV20-1 and TRBJ1-4; D unresolved. Trimming removed 6 bases from V and 4 bases from J, with 18 bases in between. The CDR3 extends over 15 amino acids. Germline values: CDR1 DFQATT, CDR2 SNEGSKA (reference sequence). In DNA, the CDR3 is TGCAGTGCCCCACCCGCGCCGGGCTTTAATGAAAAACTGTTTTTT. Translated: CSAPPAPGFNEKLFF.